The 11 T cell receptor beta chains below come from one sample, sequenced in a study of neurological immune-mediated disorders (dated by TCRdb to the late 2010s). Library preparation was by 5' RACE. TCRdb names Illumina HiSeq 2500 as the instrument used. Clones were called with MiXCR by TCRdb after fastp trimmed the public reads at Q25, and only in-frame beta chains were retained. Rows with one shared CDR3 protein collapse into an entry with the most common genes and DNA. Present in this sample are about 74,000 distinct CDR3 sequences, 5.2% of which were seen just once. The ten largest make up about 8% of the sample. Sequencing was done on a sample of PBMCs. These receptors originate from a man aged 18 to 30 with multiple sclerosis.

This clonotype was seen at least ten times. The rearrangement links TRBV20-1 to TRBJ1-6, with 10 nucleotides matching TRBD1. V shed 6 bases and J 5 bases; nucleotides not matched to a gene: 4. Germline V gene lookup returns CDR1 DFQATT and CDR2 SNEGSKA (reference sequence). This CDR3 region has 14 residues. CDR3 bases: TGCAGTGCCTTGGGACAGGGGAATAATTCACCCCTCCACTTT. This gives the protein CSALGQGNNSPLHF.

This clonotype was observed at least ten times. The chain uses TRBV6-5 and TRBJ1-3, with D tentatively TRBD1 (5 bases). V shed 6 bases and J shed 0 bases, with 18 bases lying between them. Germline V gene sequence: CDR1 MNHEY, CDR2 SVGAGI. CDR3 size: 17 residues. In nucleotides, the CDR3 is TGTGCCAGCAGGCGGTCAATACAGGATAGCTCTGGAAACACCATATATTTT. Its protein is CASRRSIQDSSGNTIYF.

The V and J genes are TRBV6-6 and TRBJ2-7; 8 nucleotides agree with TRBD1. V shed 4 bases, J shed 3 bases, and the junction held 8 bases outside the gene matches. Germline loops: CDR1 MNHNY, CDR2 SVGAGI (reference sequence). The CDR3 has 15 amino acids. The CDR3 here is CASSFPQGALYEQYF. CDR3 in DNA: TGTGCCAGCAGTTTTCCCCAGGGGGCCCTCTACGAGCAGTACTTC.

The chain joins TRBV6-4 to TRBJ2-1; TRBD2 aligns across 9 bases. Germline-derived CDR1 and CDR2 are MRHNA and SNTAGT. V shed 4 bases and J 4 bases; nucleotides not matched to a gene: 5. CDR3 length: 15 residues. The CDR3: CASSVSSGEYNEQFF. The DNA of the CDR3 is TGTGCCAGCAGTGTGTCTAGCGGGGAATACAATGAGCAGTTCTTC.

This clonotype was picked up many times. The J gene is TRBJ2-1, the V gene TRBV9; 10 positions agree with TRBD2. This CDR3 region has 14 residues. Germline V gene data show CDR1 as SGDLS and CDR2 as YYNGEE. Unmatched junction bases numbered 2, after V lost 0 bases and J lost 8 bases. CDR3 residues: CASSVAGLADEQFF. CDR3 DNA: TGTGCCAGCAGCGTAGCAGGACTAGCGGATGAGCAGTTCTTC.

This clonotype was counted ten times or more. The chain recombines TRBV28 with TRBJ1-1; D gene uncertain. The germline gives CDR1 MDHEN, CDR2 SYDVKM. The germline V and J ends were trimmed by 4 bases and 1 base, with 7 bases remaining between them. CDR3 length equals 13 residues. CDR3 DNA: TGTGCCAGCAGTTCCCGACCGAACACTGAAGCTTTCTTT. Translated, it gives CASSSRPNTEAFF.

This clonotype was recorded many times. One end of the junction is discordant with germline, which a read error may explain. This rearrangement joins TRBV10-3 to TRBJ1-6; 7 bases agree with TRBD1. Germline V gene sequence: CDR1 ENHRY, CDR2 SYGVKD. The CDR3 spans 17 residues. The CDR3 bases are TGTGCCATCAGTCGAGAAAGGAACAGGGGCCTGGGGTCACCCCTCAACTTT. It encodes CAISRERNRGLGSPLNF.

This clonotype has ten or more counts. Here the CDR3 DNA reads TGTGCCAGCAGCTTGGACATCTCCTACGAGCAGTACTTC. Translating it yields CASSLDISYEQYF. The V call is TRBV7-3, the J call TRBJ2-7, with D tentatively TRBD1 (5 bases). This CDR3 has 13 residues. V lost 3 bases and J lost 0, with 6 bases in between. Germline values: CDR1 SGHTA, CDR2 FQGTGA. The full variable domain, rest sourced from reference TRBV7-3 and TRBJ2-7, is GAGVSQTPSNKVTEKGKYVELRCDPISGHTALYWYRQSLGQGPEFLIYFQGTGAADDSGLPNDRFFAVRPEGSVSTLKIQRTERGDSAVYLCASSLDISYEQYFGPGTRLTVT.

At least ten counts were recorded for this clonotype. The genes are TRBV27 and TRBJ2-1, with D possibly being TRBD2 (6 bases). Germline-derived CDR1 and CDR2 are MNHEY and SMNVEV (reference sequence). There are 13 residues in the CDR3. The germline V and J ends were trimmed by 6 bases and 9 bases, with 15 bases remaining between them. In nucleotides, the CDR3 is TGTGCCAGCAGCCCGGGGGTGGCTGGTGAGCAGTTCTTC. Translated: CASSPGVAGEQFF.

This clonotype was recorded at least ten times. This CDR3 is CASRWMTGAGRTDTQYF. The CDR3 bases are TGCGCCAGCAGGTGGATGACTGGGGCGGGACGCACAGATACGCAGTATTTT. V gene TRBV5-1 combines with J gene TRBJ2-3; possibly TRBD2 for D (6 bases). Trimming shortened V by 5 bases and J by 1 base, and 20 bases separated the two germline ends. CDR1 and CDR2 from the germline V gene are SGHRS and YFSETQ. This CDR3 region has 17 residues.

In this sample, this clonotype turned up many times. This rearrangement joins TRBV6-6 to TRBJ1-2; 8 positions agree with TRBD1. Germline values: CDR1 MNHNY, CDR2 SVGAGI (reference sequence). This CDR3 is 13 amino acids long. With 7 bases clipped from V and 2 bases from J, the junction kept 3 bases outside the gene matches. The CDR3 DNA follows: TGTGCCAGCACCGACAGGGGAAACTATGGCTACACCTTC. This codes for CASTDRGNYGYTF.